Following are 27 T cell receptor beta chains from one sample sequenced in a study of blood T cell repertoires in COVID-19. Produced via immunoSEQ multiplex PCR; TCRdb's table is partial and in-frame only. The table records fewer than 200,000 clones, around 83% of them present only once. Sample: peripheral blood. Every receptor here comes from a woman aged 70-85 years with COVID-19, enrolled during active disease.

This sequence joins TRBV28 and TRBJ2-1; 9 nucleotides line up with TRBD2. CDR1 is MDHEN and CDR2 is SYDVKM in the germline V gene. V lost 2 bases, J lost 7 bases, and 6 bases stayed unmatched. This CDR3 is 15 amino acids long. The CDR3 is CASSLAGGPQNEQFF. The DNA for the CDR3 is TGTGCCAGCAGTTTAGCGGGAGGGCCTCAAAATGAGCAGTTCTTC. Drawing the rest from reference TRBV28 and TRBJ2-1, the complete variable domain is DVKVTQSSRYLVKRTGEKVFLECVQDMDHENMFWYRQDPGLGLRLIYFSYDVKMKEKGDIPEGYSVSREKKERFSLILESASTNQTSMYLCASSLAGGPQNEQFFGPGTRLTVL.

The J gene is TRBJ1-6, the V gene TRBV6-1; D possibly corresponds to TRBD1 (5 bases). The V end was cut by 3 bases, the J end by 10 bases, with 16 bases between. The CDR3 consists of 15 residues. CDR1 MNHNS and CDR2 SASEGT come from the germline V gene. CDR3 sequence (DNA): TGTGCCAGCAGTGACGGCAGGGCAGGGAAATCACCCCTCCACTTT. It is translated as CASSDGRAGKSPLHF.

This clone was seen only once. This chain connects TRBV19 to TRBJ2-7; D is unresolved. V lost 3 bases and J lost 2, with 11 bases in between. Germline V gene lookup returns CDR1 LNHDA and CDR2 SQIVND (reference sequence). The CDR3 extends over 14 amino acids. The CDR3 coding sequence is TGTGCCAGTAGTATCACCAGAGGAGCCTACGAGCAGTACTTC. Amino acid sequence: CASSITRGAYEQYF.

This chain connects TRBV14 to TRBJ1-3; D might be TRBD1 (5 bases). This CDR3 has 15 residues. Trimming removed 5 bases from V and 4 bases from J, with 15 bases in between. CDR1 is SGHDN, CDR2 FVKESK, per germline. The CDR3 is CASSELRQSGNTIYF. CDR3 DNA: TGTGCCAGCAGCGAACTGCGACAGAGCGGAAACACCATATATTTT. Full variable domain (outside the CDR3, taken from reference TRBV14 and TRBJ1-3): EAGVTQFPSHSVIEKGQTVTLRCDPISGHDNLYWYRRVMGKEIKFLLHFVKESKQDESGMPNNRFLAERTGGTYSTLKVQPAELEDSGVYFCASSELRQSGNTIYFGEGSWLTVV.

V is TRBV7-2 and J is TRBJ2-7; 14 bases line up with TRBD2. V was clipped by 5 bases and J by 4 bases; unmatched bases: 7. The CDR3 runs to 16 residues. The germline gives CDR1 SGHTA, CDR2 FQGNSA. The CDR3 here is CASSAGLAGGGYEQYF. CDR3 DNA sequence: TGTGCCAGCAGCGCCGGACTAGCGGGAGGAGGGTACGAGCAGTACTTC.

The chain employs TRBV7-2 and TRBJ2-5; D possibly corresponds to TRBD2 (5 bases). The CDR3 totals 15 residues. Deletions cut 1 base from V and 5 bases from J, with 14 bases between. The germline V gene encodes CDR1 SGHTA and CDR2 FQGNSA. CDR3 residues: CASSLEVNRGETQYF. The DNA of the CDR3 is TGTGCCAGCAGCTTAGAAGTTAATCGCGGGGAGACCCAGTACTTC.

The chain combines TRBV19 with TRBJ2-4; TRBD1 is a possible D gene (5 bases). V shed 6 bases and J shed 6 bases, with 15 bases lying between them. The V gene's germline CDR1 is LNHDA and CDR2 SQIVND (reference sequence). The CDR3 covers 14 residues. This CDR3 is CASRSLRQPNIQYF. For the CDR3, the DNA is TGTGCCAGTAGAAGCCTACGACAGCCAAACATTCAGTACTTC.

V is TRBV5-4 and J is TRBJ2-1; 8 nucleotides agree with TRBD1. The length of the CDR3 is 14 residues. CDR1 is SGHNT, CDR2 YYREEE, per germline (reference sequence). V lost 2 bases, J lost 10 bases, and 8 bases stayed unmatched. The DNA for the CDR3 is TGTGCCAGCAGCTTCCCCCAGGGGGCGGGGGAGCAGTTCTTC. Residues: CASSFPQGAGEQFF.

The V and J genes are TRBV19 and TRBJ2-1, with 10 bases identical to TRBD2. CDR1 is LNHDA and CDR2 is SQIVND in the germline V gene (reference sequence). This CDR3 comprises 16 residues. Losses at the gene ends were 5 bases for V and 7 bases for J; bases not matched to a gene: 11. CDR3 sequence: CASSSYLAGAINEQFF. The CDR3 DNA is TGTGCCAGTAGTTCTTACCTAGCGGGAGCGATTAATGAGCAGTTCTTC.

The chain recombines TRBV14 with TRBJ1-4; D is ambiguous. The germline V gene encodes CDR1 SGHDN and CDR2 FVKESK. The CDR3 extends over 16 amino acids. Trimming removed 2 bases from V and 3 bases from J, with 13 bases in between. CDR3 sequence: CASSQTRGSANEKLFF. CDR3 in DNA: TGTGCCAGCAGCCAAACCCGCGGGTCGGCTAATGAAAAACTGTTTTTT.

For the CDR3, the DNA is TGTGCCAGCAGCTTAGAAGCGGGAGGGACAGATACGCAGTATTTT. Residues: CASSLEAGGTDTQYF. This chain connects TRBV13 to TRBJ2-3; TRBD2 matches 10 bases. Trimming cost V 1 base and J 3 bases; bases outside gene matches: 1. Germline loops: CDR1 PRHDT, CDR2 FYEKMQ (reference sequence). This CDR3 is 15 amino acids long.

The genes are TRBV9 and TRBJ2-1, with D perhaps TRBD2 (6 bases). CDR1 is SGDLS and CDR2 is YYNGEE in the germline V gene. V shed 3 bases and J shed 1 base, with 8 bases lying between them. The CDR3 is made up of 14 amino acids. The CDR3 bases are TGTGCCAGCAGCGCCCGGGGGTCCTACAATGAGCAGTTCTTC. This sequence encodes CASSARGSYNEQFF.

The chain combines TRBV5-1 with TRBJ2-1; 11 nucleotides match TRBD2. With V trimmed by 4 bases and J by 2 bases, 5 bases remained unmatched. The CDR3 runs to 16 residues. Germline loops: CDR1 SGHRS, CDR2 YFSETQ. Written as DNA, the CDR3 is TGCGCCAGCAGCCCCTCTAGCGGGGGGACCTACAATGAGCAGTTCTTC. Amino acid sequence: CASSPSSGGTYNEQFF.

The rearrangement uses TRBV11-2 and TRBJ2-7; TRBD1 matches 10 bases. Germline CDR1 reads SGHAT; CDR2 reads FQNNGV. V trimming: 4 bases; J trimming: 3 bases; junction bases outside the gene matches: 9. This CDR3 is built from 16 residues. The CDR3 coding sequence is TGTGCCAGCAGCTCCAACCCCGGGACAGGGGTCTACGAGCAGTACTTC. It encodes CASSSNPGTGVYEQYF. Based on the CDR3 plus reference TRBV11-2 and TRBJ2-7, the full variable domain is EAGVAQSPRYKIIEKRQSVAFWCNPISGHATLYWYQQILGQGPKLLIQFQNNGVVDDSQLPKDRFSAERLKGVDSTLKIQPAKLEDSAVYLCASSSNPGTGVYEQYFGPGTRLTVT.

This chain uses TRBV28 with TRBJ2-7; the match to TRBD1 covers 8 bases. Germline V CDR1 and CDR2: MDHEN, SYDVKM. The CDR3 extends over 12 amino acids. V was pared by 8 bases and J by 7 bases, with 7 bases of the junction left unmatched. CDR3 amino acids: CASYGQGEEQYF. CDR3 sequence (DNA): TGTGCCAGCTACGGACAGGGCGAAGAGCAGTACTTC.

This chain joins TRBV6-4 and TRBJ1-2; 9 bases are shared with TRBD1. This CDR3 has 13 amino acids. Per the germline V gene, CDR1 is MRHNA and CDR2 is SNTAGT. V was clipped by 6 bases and J by 2 bases; unmatched bases: 1. CDR3 sequence: CASRGTGNYGYTF. In DNA, the CDR3 is TGTGCCAGCAGGGGGACAGGGAACTATGGCTACACCTTC.

CDR3 amino acids: CASSPRVPNSPLHF. The CDR3 nucleotides read TGTGCCAGCAGCCCCCGCGTCCCTAATTCACCCCTCCACTTT. The chain links TRBV5-5 to TRBJ1-6; D is undetermined. Germline CDR1 reads SGHKS; CDR2 reads YYEKEE (reference sequence). The CDR3 has 14 amino acids. Trimming took off 4 bases at V and 6 bases at J, with 11 bases between the two ends.

The chain has TRBV2 and TRBJ2-5; 8 bases are shared with TRBD1. With V trimmed by 6 bases and J by 5 bases, 5 bases remained unmatched. The CDR3 covers 13 residues. Germline V CDR1 and CDR2: SNHLY, FYNNEI. CDR3 amino acids: CASRVTGEETQYF. CDR3 nucleotides: TGTGCCAGCAGAGTGACAGGGGAGGAGACCCAGTACTTC.

The chain uses TRBV18 and TRBJ1-2, with D tentatively TRBD1 (6 bases). The CDR3 runs to 17 residues. CDR1 and CDR2 from the germline V gene are KGHSH and LQKENI. V lost 3 bases and J lost 0, with 17 bases in between. CDR3 sequence: CASSPISGTRSNYGYTF. CDR3 in DNA: TGTGCCAGCTCACCGATATCCGGGACACGTTCTAACTATGGCTACACCTTC.

This clone showed up just once. This CDR3 is CATSDPGDRGGKTQYF. CDR3 DNA sequence: TGTGCCACCAGTGATCCCGGGGACAGGGGCGGGAAGACCCAGTACTTC. The chain joins TRBV24-1 to TRBJ2-5, with 10 bases matching TRBD1. Germline V gene data show CDR1 as KGHDR and CDR2 as SFDVKD. The CDR3 runs to 16 residues. V lost 3 bases and J lost 6; bases outside the gene matches: 9.

The chain is built from TRBV27 and TRBJ2-5; no clear D gene. CDR1 is MNHEY and CDR2 is SMNVEV in the germline V gene (reference sequence). Trimming left V 4 bases short and J 1 base short, with 7 bases between. The CDR3 has 13 residues. This chain's CDR3 is CASSSRLQETQYF. DNA of the CDR3: TGTGCCAGCAGTTCCAGGCTCCAAGAGACCCAGTACTTC.

The genes are TRBV18 and TRBJ2-2; the match to TRBD2 covers 10 bases. Germline CDR1 and CDR2: KGHSH and LQKENI. V dropped 4 bases and J dropped 11; count of bases not matched to a gene: 13. The CDR3 length is 16 residues. The CDR3 coding sequence is TGTGCCAGCTCACGCCGGACTAGCGGCCTATCCCCAGAGCTGTTTTTT. Translated, it gives CASSRRTSGLSPELFF.

J is TRBJ2-7 and V is TRBV7-6; TRBD1 agrees at 10 bases. Losses at the gene ends were 5 bases for V and 5 bases for J; bases not matched to a gene: 12. Germline lookup yields CDR1 SGHVS and CDR2 FNYEAQ. The CDR3 consists of 16 residues. This chain's CDR3 is CASSSGSGQGVHEQYF. CDR3 nucleotides: TGTGCCAGCAGCAGCGGATCCGGACAGGGGGTTCACGAGCAGTACTTC.

The chain couples TRBV28 to TRBJ2-5; 8 bases are shared with TRBD1. With 5 bases clipped from V and 5 bases from J, the junction kept 7 bases outside the gene matches. Germline V gene data show CDR1 as MDHEN and CDR2 as SYDVKM. This CDR3 is 14 amino acids long. The CDR3 DNA reads as TGTGCCAGCAGTGCACAACAGGGGGTGGAGACCCAGTACTTC. Translated: CASSAQQGVETQYF.

The chain has TRBV6-5 and TRBJ1-2; no firm D call. Germline assignment: CDR1 MNHEY and CDR2 SVGAGI. V was cut by 0 bases and J by 2 bases, with 10 bases left in between. This CDR3 has 15 residues. The CDR3: CASSYSGPLNYGYTF. DNA of the CDR3: TGTGCCAGCAGTTACTCGGGCCCCTTAAACTATGGCTACACCTTC.

This chain connects TRBV27 to TRBJ2-7; 8 bases line up with TRBD1. Germline assignment: CDR1 MNHEY and CDR2 SMNVEV (reference sequence). The CDR3 sequence is 14 residues long. Trimming at V came to 6 bases and at J to 1 base, leaving 5 bases not matched to a gene. CDR3 residues: CASRGQGSSYEQYF. DNA for the CDR3: TGTGCCAGCAGAGGACAGGGTAGTTCCTACGAGCAGTACTTC.

V usage is TRBV18 and J usage is TRBJ2-7; TRBD2 matches at 13 bases. Unmatched junction bases numbered 8, after V lost 3 bases and J lost 6 bases. From germline, CDR1 is KGHSH and CDR2 LQKENI. The CDR3 has 16 amino acids. The CDR3 DNA sequence: TGTGCCAGCTCACCCCAAGGACTAGCGGGAGCCAGCGAGCAGTACTTC. This gives the protein CASSPQGLAGASEQYF.